The TCR beta chain under discussion was sequenced for a study of T-cell memory formation after mild COVID-19. Study overall: Across donors, TCR clusters were largely donor specific. Findings and limits, study-wide: Shrinking CD4+ clones resided mostly in CM and EM, and CD8+ ones in EMRA. Contracting clones from day 15 to 85 showed balanced CD4/CD8; later expanders favored CD4+.

Constant-segment primers were used for 5'RACE, and the resulting TCR alpha and TCR beta cDNA libraries carried sample barcodes and UMIs. TCRdb re-called the 5' RACE reads with MiXCR, one entry per CDR3 protein. The repertoire holds under 150,000 distinct CDR3 sequences, with around a fifth as singletons. Only a few counts were recorded for this clonotype. Its antigen is undetermined. The CDR3 has 14 amino acids. The V and J ends lost 8 bases and 0 bases respectively, with 8 bases between them. The chain uses TRBV12-3 or TRBV12-4 and TRBJ2-6; D perhaps matches TRBD1 (6 bases). Sequences were obtained from PBMCs or a T cell subset sorted from them (not recorded which). This receptor was obtained from a man between 18 and 35 years old who had mild COVID-19 (a few samples of this study predate the infection). Cell type and time point are not known. The CDR3 bases are TGTGCCAGCTGGGGGCCCTCTGGGGCCAACGTCCTGACTTTC. This encodes CASWGPSGANVLTF.